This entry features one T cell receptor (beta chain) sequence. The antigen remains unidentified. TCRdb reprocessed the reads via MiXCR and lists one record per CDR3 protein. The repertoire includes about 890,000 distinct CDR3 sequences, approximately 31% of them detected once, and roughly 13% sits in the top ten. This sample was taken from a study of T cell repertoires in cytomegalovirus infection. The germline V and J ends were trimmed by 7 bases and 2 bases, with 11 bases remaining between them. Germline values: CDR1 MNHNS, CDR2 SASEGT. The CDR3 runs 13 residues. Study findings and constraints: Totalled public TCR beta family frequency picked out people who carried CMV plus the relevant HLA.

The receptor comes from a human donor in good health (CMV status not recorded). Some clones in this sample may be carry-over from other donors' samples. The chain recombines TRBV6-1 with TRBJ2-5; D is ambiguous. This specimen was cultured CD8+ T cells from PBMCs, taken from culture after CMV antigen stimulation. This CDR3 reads CASTPGFQETQYF. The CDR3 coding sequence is TGTGCCAGCACCCCCGGGTTTCAAGAGACCCAGTACTTC.